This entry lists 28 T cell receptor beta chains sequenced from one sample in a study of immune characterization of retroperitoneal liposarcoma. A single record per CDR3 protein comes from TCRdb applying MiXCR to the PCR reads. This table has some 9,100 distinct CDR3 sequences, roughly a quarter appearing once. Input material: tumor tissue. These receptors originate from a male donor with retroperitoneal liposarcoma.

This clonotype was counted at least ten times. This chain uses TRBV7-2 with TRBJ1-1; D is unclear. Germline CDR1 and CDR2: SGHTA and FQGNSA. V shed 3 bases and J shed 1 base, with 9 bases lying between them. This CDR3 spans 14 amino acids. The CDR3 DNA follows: TGTGCCAGCAGCTTGATAGGGTCGAACACTGAAGCTTTCTTT. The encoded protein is CASSLIGSNTEAFF.

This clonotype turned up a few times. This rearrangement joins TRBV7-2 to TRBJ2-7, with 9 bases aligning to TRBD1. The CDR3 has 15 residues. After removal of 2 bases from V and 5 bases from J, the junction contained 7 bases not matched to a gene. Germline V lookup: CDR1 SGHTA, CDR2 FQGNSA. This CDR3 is CASSLQGTGIDEQYF. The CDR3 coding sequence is TGTGCCAGCAGCTTACAGGGGACAGGGATCGACGAGCAGTACTTC.

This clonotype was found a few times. The DNA of the CDR3 is TGTGCCAGCAGTGGACGGGAGGTTGAGCAGTACTTC. Translating it yields CASSGREVEQYF. The chain joins TRBV7-6 to TRBJ2-1; TRBD2 matches at 7 bases. The DNA end is more similar to TRBJ2-7, so the J call may be wrong. The CDR3 extends over 12 amino acids. Germline V gene lookup returns CDR1 SGHVS and CDR2 FNYEAQ.

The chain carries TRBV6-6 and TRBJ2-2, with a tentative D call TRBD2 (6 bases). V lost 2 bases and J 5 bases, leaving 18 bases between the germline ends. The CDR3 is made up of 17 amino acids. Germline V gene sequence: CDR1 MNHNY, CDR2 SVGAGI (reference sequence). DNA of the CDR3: TGTGCCAGCAGTTACGACAACCAGCGGGTTCTTACCGGGGAGCTGTTTTTT. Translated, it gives CASSYDNQRVLTGELFF.

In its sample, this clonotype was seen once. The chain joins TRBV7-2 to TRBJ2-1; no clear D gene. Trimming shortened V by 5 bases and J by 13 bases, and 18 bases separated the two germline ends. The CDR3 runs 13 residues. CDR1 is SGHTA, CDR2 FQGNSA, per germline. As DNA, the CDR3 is TGTGCCAGCAGCCTGGGGTCGGTTGAGACCCAGTTCTTC. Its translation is CASSLGSVETQFF.

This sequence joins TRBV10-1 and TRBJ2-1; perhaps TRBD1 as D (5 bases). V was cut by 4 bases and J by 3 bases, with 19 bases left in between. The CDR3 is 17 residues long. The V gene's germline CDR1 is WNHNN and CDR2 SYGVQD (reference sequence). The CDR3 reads CASSGDFRVPYYNEQFF. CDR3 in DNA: TGCGCCAGCAGTGGAGATTTCAGGGTACCCTACTACAATGAGCAGTTCTTC.

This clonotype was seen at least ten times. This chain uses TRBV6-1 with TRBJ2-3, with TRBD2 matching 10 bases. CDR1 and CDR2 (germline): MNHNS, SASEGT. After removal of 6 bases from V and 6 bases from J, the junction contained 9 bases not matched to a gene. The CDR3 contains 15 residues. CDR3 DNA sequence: TGTGCCAGCAGACAGGGAAGCGGGAGGGGCGATACGCAGTATTTT. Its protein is CASRQGSGRGDTQYF.

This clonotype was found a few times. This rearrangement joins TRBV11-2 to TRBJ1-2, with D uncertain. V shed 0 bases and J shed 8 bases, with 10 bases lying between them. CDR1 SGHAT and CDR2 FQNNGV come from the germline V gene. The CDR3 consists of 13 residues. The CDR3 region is CASSLDRTRGYTF. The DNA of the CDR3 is TGTGCCAGCAGCTTAGATCGGACGAGAGGCTACACCTTC.

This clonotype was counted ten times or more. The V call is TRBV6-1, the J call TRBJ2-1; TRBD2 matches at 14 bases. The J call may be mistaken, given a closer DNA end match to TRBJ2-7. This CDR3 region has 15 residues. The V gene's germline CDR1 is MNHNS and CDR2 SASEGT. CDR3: CASSSGTSGSAEQYF. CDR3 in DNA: TGTGCCAGCAGTTCCGGGACTAGCGGGAGCGCTGAGCAGTACTTC.

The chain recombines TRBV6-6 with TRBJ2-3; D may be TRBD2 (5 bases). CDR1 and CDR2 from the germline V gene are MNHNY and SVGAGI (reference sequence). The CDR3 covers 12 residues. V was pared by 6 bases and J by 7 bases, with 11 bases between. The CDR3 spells CASSPDFHTQYF. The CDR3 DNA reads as TGTGCCAGCAGCCCGGACTTTCATACGCAGTATTTT.

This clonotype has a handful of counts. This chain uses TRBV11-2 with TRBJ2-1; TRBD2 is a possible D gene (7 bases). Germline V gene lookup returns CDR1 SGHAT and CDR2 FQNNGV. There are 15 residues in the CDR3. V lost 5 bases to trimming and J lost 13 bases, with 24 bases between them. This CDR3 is CASSRQAGAKNIQFF. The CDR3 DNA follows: TGTGCCAGCAGCCGACAGGCGGGGGCCAAAAACATTCAGTTCTTC.

CDR3 sequence: CASSEVTGQETQYF. The CDR3 bases are TGTGCCAGCAGTGAAGTAACAGGACAAGAGACCCAGTACTTC. The rearrangement links TRBV6-1 to TRBJ2-5; the D gene is possibly TRBD1 (5 bases). Trimming shortened V by 1 base and J by 2 bases, and 8 bases separated the two germline ends. Germline V gene lookup returns CDR1 MNHNS and CDR2 SASEGT. The CDR3 loop spans 14 amino acids.

The DNA of the CDR3 is TGTGCCAGCAGCCCTGGGTCTTCCTCCTACGAGCAGTACTTC. This encodes CASSPGSSSYEQYF. J is TRBJ2-1 and V is TRBV12-3 or TRBV12-4; D not certain. The J call is in doubt because the DNA end fits TRBJ2-7 better. The CDR3 extends over 14 amino acids.

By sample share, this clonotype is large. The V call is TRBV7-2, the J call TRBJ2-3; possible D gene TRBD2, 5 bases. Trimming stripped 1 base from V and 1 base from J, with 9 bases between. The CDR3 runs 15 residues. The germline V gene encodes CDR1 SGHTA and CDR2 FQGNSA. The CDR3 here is CASSLDSGGTDTQYF. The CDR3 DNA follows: TGTGCCAGCAGCTTAGACAGCGGAGGCACAGATACGCAGTATTTT. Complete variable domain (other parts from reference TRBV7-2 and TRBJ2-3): GAGVSQSPSNKVTEKGKDVELRCDPISGHTALYWYRQSLGQGLEFLIYFQGNSAPDKSGLPSDRFSAERTGGSVSTLTIQRTQQEDSAVYLCASSLDSGGTDTQYFGPGTRLTVL.

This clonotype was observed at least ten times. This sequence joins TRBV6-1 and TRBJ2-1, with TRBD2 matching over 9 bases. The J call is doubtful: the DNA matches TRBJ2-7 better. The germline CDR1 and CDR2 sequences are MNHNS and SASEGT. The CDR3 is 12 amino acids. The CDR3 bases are TGTGCCAGTAGCTTGCGGGGGGGAGAGCAGTACTTC. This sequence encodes CASSLRGGEQYF.

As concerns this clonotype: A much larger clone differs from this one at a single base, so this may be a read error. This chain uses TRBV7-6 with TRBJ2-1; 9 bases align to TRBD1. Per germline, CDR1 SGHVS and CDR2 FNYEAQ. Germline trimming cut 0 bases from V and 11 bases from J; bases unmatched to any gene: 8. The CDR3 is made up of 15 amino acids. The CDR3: CASSLASDRGDKQFF. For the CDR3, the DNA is TGTGCCAGCAGCTTAGCATCCGACAGGGGGGACAAGCAGTTCTTC. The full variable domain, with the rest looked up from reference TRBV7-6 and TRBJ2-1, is GAGVSQSPRYKVTKRGQDVALRCDPISGHVSLYWYRQALGQGPEFLTYFNYEAQQDKSGLPNDRFSAERPEGSISTLTIQRTEQRDSAMYRCASSLASDRGDKQFFGPGTRLTVL.

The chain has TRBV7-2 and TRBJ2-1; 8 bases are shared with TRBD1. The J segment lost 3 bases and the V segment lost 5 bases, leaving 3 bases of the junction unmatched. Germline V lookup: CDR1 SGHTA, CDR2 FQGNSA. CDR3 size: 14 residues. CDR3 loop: CASSTGQVYNEQFF. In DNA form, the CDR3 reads TGTGCCAGCAGCACGGGACAGGTCTACAATGAGCAGTTCTTC. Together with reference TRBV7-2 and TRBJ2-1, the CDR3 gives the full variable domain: GAGVSQSPSNKVTEKGKDVELRCDPISGHTALYWYRQSLGQGLEFLIYFQGNSAPDKSGLPSDRFSAERTGGSVSTLTIQRTQQEDSAVYLCASSTGQVYNEQFFGPGTRLTVL.

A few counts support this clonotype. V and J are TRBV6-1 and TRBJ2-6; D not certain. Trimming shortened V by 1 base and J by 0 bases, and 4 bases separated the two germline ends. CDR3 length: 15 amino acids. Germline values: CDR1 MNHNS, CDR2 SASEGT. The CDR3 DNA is TGTGCCAGCAGTGAAGGGGGCTCTGGGGCCAACGTCCTGACTTTC. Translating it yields CASSEGGSGANVLTF.

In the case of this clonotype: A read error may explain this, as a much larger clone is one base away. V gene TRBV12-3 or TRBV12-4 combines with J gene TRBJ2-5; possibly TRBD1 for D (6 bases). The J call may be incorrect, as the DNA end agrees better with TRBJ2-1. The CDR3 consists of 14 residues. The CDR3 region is CASSLGAAKNIQFF. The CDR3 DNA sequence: TGTGCCAGCAGTTTGGGGGCCGCCAAAAACATTCAGTTCTTC.

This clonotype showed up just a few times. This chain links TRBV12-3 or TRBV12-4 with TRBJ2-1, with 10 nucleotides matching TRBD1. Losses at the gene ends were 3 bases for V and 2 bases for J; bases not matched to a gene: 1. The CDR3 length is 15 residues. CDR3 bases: TGTGCCAGCAGTTTGACAGGGGGCACCTACAATGAGCAGTTCTTC. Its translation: CASSLTGGTYNEQFF.

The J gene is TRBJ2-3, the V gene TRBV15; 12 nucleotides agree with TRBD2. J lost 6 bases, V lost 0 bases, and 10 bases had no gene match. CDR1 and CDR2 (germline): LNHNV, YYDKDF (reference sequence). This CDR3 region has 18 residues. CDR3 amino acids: CATSRDTLAGGLRDTQYF. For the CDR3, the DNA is TGTGCCACCAGCAGAGATACCCTAGCGGGAGGGCTAAGGGATACGCAGTATTTT.

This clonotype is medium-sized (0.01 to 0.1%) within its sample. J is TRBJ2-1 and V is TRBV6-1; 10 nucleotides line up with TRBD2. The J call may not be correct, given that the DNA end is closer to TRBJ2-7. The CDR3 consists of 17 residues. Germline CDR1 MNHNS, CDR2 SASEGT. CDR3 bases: TGTGCCAGCAGTGAAGTGCATAGCGGGGGGTCAGCTAATGAGCAGTACTTC. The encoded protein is CASSEVHSGGSANEQYF.

The CDR3 loop reads CASSLGTSGTYEQYF. For the CDR3, the DNA is TGTGCCAGCAGCTTAGGGACTAGCGGAACCTACGAGCAGTACTTC. The chain is built from TRBV11-2 and TRBJ2-7; 10 bases fit TRBD2. With V trimmed by 1 base and J by 2 bases, 2 bases remained unmatched. Germline CDR1 is SGHAT and CDR2 is FQNNGV. This CDR3 is 15 amino acids long.

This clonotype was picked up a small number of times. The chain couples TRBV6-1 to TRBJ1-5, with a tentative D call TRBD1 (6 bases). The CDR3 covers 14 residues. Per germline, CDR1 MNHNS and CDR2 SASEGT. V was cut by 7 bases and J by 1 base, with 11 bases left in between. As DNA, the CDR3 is TGTGCCAGCACCAGGGGTGCGAGCAATCAGCCCCAGCATTTT. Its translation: CASTRGASNQPQHF.

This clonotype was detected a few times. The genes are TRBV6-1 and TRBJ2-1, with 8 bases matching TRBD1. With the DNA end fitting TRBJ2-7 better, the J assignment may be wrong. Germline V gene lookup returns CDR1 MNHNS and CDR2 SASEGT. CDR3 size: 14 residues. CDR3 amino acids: CASRPGTGRDEQYF. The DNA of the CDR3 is TGTGCCAGCAGACCAGGGACAGGTCGGGATGAGCAGTACTTC.

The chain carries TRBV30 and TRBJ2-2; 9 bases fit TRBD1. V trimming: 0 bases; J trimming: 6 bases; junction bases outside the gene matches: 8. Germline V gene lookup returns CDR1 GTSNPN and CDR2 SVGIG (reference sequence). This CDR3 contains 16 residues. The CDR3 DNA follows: TGTGCCTGGAGTGTACTAGGACAGGGGCGGTCCGGGGAGCTGTTTTTT. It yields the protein CAWSVLGQGRSGELFF.

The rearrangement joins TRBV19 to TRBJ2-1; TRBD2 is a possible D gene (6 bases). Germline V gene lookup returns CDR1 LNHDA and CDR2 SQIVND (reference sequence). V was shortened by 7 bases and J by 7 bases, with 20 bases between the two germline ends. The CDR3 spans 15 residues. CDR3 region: CASKPGAGSSNEQFF. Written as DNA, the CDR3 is TGTGCCAGTAAACCGGGCGCGGGAAGTTCTAATGAGCAGTTCTTC.

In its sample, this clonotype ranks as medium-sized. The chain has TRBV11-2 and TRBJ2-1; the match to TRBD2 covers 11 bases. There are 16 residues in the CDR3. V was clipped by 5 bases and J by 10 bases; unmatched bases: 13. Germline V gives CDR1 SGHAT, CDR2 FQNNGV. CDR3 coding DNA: TGTGCCAGCAGCCCTAAGAGTAGCGGGAGGGCCCGCGAGCAGTTCTTC. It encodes CASSPKSSGRAREQFF.